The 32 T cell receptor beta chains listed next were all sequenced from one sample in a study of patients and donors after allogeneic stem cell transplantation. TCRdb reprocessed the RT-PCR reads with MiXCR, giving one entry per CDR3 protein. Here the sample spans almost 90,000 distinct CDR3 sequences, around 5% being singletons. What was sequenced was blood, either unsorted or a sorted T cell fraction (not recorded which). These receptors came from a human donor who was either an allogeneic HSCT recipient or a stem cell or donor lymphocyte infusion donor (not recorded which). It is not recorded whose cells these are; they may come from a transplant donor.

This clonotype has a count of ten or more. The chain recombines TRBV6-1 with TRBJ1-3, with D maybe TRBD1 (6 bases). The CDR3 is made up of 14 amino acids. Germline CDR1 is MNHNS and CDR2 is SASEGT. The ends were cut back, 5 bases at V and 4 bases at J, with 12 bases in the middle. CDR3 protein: CASSKDSNGNTIYF. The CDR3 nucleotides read TGTGCCAGCAGTAAGGACAGTAACGGAAACACCATATATTTT.

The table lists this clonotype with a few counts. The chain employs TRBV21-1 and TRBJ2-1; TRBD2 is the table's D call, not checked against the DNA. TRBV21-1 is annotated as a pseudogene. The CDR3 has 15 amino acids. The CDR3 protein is CASVRLAGVIDEQFF. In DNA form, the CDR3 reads TGTGCCAGCGTTAGGCTAGCGGGAGTCATCGATGAGCAGTTCTTC.

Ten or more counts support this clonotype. This CDR3 reads CASGRETQYF. CDR3 coding DNA: TGTGCCAGCGGTAGGGAGACCCAGTACTTC. The rearrangement joins TRBV27 to TRBJ2-5; D gene unclear. V gave up 8 bases and J gave up 5 bases, with 6 bases separating them. The CDR3 runs to 10 residues. Germline loops: CDR1 MNHEY, CDR2 SMNVEV (reference sequence).

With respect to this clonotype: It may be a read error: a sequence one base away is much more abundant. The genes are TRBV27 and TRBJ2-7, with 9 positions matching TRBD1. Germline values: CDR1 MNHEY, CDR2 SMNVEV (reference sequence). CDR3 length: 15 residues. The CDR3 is CASSLWGDRAYERYF. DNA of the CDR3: TGTGCCAGCAGTTTATGGGGGGACAGGGCCTACGAGCGGTACTTC.

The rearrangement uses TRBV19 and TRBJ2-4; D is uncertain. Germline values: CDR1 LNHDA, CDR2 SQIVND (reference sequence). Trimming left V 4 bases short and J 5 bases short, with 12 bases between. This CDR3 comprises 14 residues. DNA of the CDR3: TGTGCCAGTAGTAAAGGTGCCAGGCAAAACATTCAGTACTTC. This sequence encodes CASSKGARQNIQYF.

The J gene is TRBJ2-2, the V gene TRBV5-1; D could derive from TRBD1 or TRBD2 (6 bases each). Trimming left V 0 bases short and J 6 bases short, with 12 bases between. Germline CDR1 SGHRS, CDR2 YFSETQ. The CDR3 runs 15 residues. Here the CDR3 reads CASSLAGGNAGELFF. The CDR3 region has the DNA TGCGCCAGCAGCTTGGCCGGGGGCAACGCCGGGGAGCTGTTTTTT.

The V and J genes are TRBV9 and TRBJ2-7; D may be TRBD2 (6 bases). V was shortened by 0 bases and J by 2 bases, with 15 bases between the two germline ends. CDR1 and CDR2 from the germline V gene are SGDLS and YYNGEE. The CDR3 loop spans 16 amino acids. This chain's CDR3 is CASSVGGMEGAYEQYF. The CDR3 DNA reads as TGTGCCAGCAGCGTAGGGGGTATGGAGGGTGCCTACGAGCAGTACTTC.

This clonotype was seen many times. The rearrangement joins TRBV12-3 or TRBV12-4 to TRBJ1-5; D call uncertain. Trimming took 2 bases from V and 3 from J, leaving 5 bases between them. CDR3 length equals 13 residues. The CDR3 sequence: CASSLSHNQPQHF. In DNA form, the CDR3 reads TGTGCCAGCAGTTTATCCCACAATCAGCCCCAGCATTTT.

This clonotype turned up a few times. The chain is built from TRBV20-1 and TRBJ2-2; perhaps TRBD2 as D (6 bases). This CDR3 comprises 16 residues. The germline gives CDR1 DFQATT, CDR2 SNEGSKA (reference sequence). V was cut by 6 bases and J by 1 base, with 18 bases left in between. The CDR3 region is CSALPIGRGNTGELFF. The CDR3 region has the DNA TGCAGTGCCCTCCCGATTGGGCGGGGGAACACCGGGGAGCTGTTTTTT.

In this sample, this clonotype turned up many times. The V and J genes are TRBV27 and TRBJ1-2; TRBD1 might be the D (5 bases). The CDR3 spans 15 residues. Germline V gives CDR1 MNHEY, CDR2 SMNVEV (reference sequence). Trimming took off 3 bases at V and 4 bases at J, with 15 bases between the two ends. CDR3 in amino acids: CASSLNRQTGYGYTF. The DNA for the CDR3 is TGTGCCAGCAGTTTGAACCGACAGACCGGCTATGGCTACACCTTC.

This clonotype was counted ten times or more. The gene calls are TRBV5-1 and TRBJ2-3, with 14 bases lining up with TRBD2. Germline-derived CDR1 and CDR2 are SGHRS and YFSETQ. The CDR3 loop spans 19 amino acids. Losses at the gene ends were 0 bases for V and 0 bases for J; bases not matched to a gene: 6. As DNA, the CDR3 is TGCGCCAGCAGCTTGGGCCCGACTAGCGGGGGGGCTAGCACAGATACGCAGTATTTT. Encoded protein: CASSLGPTSGGASTDTQYF. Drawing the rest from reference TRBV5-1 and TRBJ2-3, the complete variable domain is KAGVTQTPRYLIKTRGQQVTLSCSPISGHRSVSWYQQTPGQGLQFLFEYFSETQRNKGNFPGRFSGRQFSNSRSEMNVSTLELGDSALYLCASSLGPTSGGASTDTQYFGPGTRLTVL.

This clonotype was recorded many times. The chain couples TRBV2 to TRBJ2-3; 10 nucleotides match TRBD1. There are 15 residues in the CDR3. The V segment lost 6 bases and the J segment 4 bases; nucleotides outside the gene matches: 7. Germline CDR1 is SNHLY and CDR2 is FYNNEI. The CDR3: CASSQGQGGADTQYF. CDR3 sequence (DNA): TGTGCCAGCAGCCAAGGACAGGGGGGAGCAGATACGCAGTATTTT.

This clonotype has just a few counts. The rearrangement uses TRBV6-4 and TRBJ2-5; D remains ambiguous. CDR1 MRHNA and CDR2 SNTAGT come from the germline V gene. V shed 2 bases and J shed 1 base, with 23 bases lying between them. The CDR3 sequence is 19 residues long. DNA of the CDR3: TGTGCCAGCAGTGACCGTTTCTGTTTTCAGGCGTCCATCCAAGAGACCCAGTACTTC. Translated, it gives CASSDRFCFQASIQETQYF.

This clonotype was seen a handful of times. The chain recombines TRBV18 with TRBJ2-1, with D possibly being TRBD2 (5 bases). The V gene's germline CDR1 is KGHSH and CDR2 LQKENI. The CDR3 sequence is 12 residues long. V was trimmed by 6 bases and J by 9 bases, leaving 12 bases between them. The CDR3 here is CASSPGRGEQFF. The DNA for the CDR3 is TGTGCCAGCTCCCCCGGTCGGGGTGAGCAGTTCTTC.

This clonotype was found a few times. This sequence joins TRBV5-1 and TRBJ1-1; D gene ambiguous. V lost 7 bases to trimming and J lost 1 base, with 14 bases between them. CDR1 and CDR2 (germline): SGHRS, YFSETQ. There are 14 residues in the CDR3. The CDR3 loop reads CASSKTTTNTEAFF. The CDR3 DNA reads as TGCGCCAGCTCAAAGACTACTACGAACACTGAAGCTTTCTTT.

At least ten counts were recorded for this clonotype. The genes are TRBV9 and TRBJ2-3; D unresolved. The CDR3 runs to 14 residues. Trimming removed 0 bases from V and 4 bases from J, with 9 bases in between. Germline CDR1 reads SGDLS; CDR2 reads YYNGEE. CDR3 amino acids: CASSVDSRADTQYF. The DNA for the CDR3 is TGTGCCAGCAGCGTAGACTCGCGCGCAGATACGCAGTATTTT.

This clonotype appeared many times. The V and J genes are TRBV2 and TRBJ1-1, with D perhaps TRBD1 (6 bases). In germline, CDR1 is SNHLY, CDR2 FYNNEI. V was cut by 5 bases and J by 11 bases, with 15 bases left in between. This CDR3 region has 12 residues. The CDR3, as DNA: TGTGCCAGCAGTATTGAACAGGGCAGGGCTTTCTTT. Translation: CASSIEQGRAFF.

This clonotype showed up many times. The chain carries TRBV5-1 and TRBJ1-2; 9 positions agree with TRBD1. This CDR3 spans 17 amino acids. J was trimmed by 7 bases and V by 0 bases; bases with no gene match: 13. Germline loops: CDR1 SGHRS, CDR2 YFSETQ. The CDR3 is CASSLDGRDRGKTGYTF. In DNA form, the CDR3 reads TGCGCCAGCAGCTTGGACGGACGAGACAGGGGGAAAACTGGCTACACCTTC.

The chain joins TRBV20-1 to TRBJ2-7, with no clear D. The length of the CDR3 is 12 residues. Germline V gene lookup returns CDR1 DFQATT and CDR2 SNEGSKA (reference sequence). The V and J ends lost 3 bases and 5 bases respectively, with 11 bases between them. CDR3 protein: CSASAGLDEQYF. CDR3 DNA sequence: TGCAGTGCTAGTGCCGGATTGGACGAGCAGTACTTC.

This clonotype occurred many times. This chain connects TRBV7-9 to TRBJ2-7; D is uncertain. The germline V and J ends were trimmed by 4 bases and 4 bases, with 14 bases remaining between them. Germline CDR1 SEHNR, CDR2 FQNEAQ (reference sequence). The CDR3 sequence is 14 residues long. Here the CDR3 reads CASSSPSGIYEQYF. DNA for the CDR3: TGTGCCAGCAGCTCGCCATCAGGAATATACGAGCAGTACTTC.

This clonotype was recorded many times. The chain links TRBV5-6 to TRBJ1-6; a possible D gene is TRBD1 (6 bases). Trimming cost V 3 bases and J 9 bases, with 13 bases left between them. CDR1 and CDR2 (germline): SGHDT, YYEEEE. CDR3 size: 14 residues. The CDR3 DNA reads TGTGCCAGCAGCTACACAGGGTCTTCTTCACCCCTCCACTTT. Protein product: CASSYTGSSSPLHF. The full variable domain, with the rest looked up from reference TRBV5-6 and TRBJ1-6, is DAGVTQSPTHLIKTRGQQVTLRCSPKSGHDTVSWYQQALGQGPQFIFQYYEEEERQRGNFPDRFSGHQFPNYSSELNVNALLLGDSALYLCASSYTGSSSPLHFGNGTRLTVT.

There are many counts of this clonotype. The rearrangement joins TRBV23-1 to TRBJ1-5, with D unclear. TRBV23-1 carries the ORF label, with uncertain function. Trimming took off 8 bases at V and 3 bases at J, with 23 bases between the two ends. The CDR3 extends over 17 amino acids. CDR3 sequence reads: CASPWKLNGEDNQPQHF. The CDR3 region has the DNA TGCGCCAGCCCATGGAAACTCAACGGGGAGGACAATCAGCCCCAGCATTTT.

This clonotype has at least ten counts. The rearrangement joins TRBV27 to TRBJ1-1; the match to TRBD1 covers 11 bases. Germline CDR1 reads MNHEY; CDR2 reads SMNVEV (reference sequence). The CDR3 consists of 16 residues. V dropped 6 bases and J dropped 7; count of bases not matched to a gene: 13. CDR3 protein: CASSRPPGQGGHEAFF. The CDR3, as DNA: TGTGCCAGCAGCCGTCCTCCGGGACAGGGGGGTCATGAAGCTTTCTTT.

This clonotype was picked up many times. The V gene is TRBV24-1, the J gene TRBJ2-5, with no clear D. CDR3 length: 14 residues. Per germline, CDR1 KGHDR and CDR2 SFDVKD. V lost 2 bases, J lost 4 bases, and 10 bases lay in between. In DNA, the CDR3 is TGTGCCACCAGTGATTCGACCAGTCTAGAGACCCAGTACTTC. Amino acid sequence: CATSDSTSLETQYF.

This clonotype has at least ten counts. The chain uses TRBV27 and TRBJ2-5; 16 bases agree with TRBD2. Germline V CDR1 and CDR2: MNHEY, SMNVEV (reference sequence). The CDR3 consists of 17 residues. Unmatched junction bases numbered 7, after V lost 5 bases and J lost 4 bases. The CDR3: CASSPGTSGGARETQYF. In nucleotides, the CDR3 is TGTGCCAGCAGTCCCGGGACTAGCGGGGGGGCCAGAGAGACCCAGTACTTC.

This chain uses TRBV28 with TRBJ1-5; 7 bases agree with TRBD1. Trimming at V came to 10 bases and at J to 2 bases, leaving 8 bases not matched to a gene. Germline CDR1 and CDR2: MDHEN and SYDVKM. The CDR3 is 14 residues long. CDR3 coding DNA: TGTGCCACCTACAGGGGAGAGGGCAATCAGCCCCAGCATTTT. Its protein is CATYRGEGNQPQHF.

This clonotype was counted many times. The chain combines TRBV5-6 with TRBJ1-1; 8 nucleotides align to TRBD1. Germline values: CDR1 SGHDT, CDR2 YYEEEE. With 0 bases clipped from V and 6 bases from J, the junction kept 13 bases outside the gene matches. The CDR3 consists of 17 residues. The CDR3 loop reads CASSLGPPDRVPAEAFF. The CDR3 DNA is TGTGCCAGCAGCTTGGGCCCCCCGGACAGGGTTCCCGCTGAAGCTTTCTTT.

CDR3 in DNA: TGTGCCAGCTCACTGGGTCTGGGCGGCGACGAGCAGTACTTC. Its protein product is CASSLGLGGDEQYF. The rearrangement links TRBV18 to TRBJ2-7; D call uncertain. The germline V gene encodes CDR1 KGHSH and CDR2 LQKENI. Trimming removed 4 bases from V and 5 bases from J, with 15 bases in between. CDR3 length: 14 amino acids.

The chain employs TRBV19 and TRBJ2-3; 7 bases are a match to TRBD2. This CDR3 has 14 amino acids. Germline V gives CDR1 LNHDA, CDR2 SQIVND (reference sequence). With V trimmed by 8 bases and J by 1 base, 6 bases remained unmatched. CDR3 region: CASSVAGGTDTQYF. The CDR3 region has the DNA TGTGCCAGTTCGGTTGCGGGGGGCACAGATACGCAGTATTTT.

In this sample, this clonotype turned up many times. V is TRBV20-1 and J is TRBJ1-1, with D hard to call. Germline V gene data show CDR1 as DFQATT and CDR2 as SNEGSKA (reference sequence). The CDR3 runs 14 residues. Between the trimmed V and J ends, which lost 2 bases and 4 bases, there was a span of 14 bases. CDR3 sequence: CSARWPTQPTEAFF. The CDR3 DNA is TGCAGTGCTAGATGGCCAACCCAGCCCACTGAAGCTTTCTTT.

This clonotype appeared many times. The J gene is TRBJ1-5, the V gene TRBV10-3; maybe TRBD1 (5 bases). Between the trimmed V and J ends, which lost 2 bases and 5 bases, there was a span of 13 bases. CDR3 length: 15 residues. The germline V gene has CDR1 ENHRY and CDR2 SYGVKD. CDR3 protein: CAISEGQGPDQPQHF. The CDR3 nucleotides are TGTGCCATCAGTGAGGGGCAGGGTCCAGATCAGCCCCAGCATTTT.

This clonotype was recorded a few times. DNA for the CDR3: TGCAGCGTTCCGAGAAGCGGCGGGGATTCTAGCACAGATACGCAGTATTTT. The encoded protein is CSVPRSGGDSSTDTQYF. This chain uses TRBV29-1 with TRBJ2-3, with a possible D match to TRBD2 (6 bases). The germline V gene has CDR1 SQVTM and CDR2 ANQGSEA. Trimming removed 5 bases from V and 0 bases from J, with 21 bases in between. CDR3 length equals 17 residues.